These T cell receptor beta chains were read from a single sample in a study of CD8 T cells in Susac syndrome. MiXCR, run by TCRdb on the immunoSEQ multiplex PCR reads, gives a single entry per CDR3 protein. The sample shows 150,000 or so distinct CDR3 sequences, about 91% of them seen only once. The specimen sequenced was CD4+ T cells from PBMCs. All receptors come from a human donor in good health. The CDR3 runs from the conserved cysteine through the conserved F or W. Each record gives: V gene, J gene, D gene, CDR3 protein. The D gene is left open where the match is weak.

V gene: TRBV14
J gene: TRBJ1-2
D gene: .
CDR3 protein: CASSQGLRYGYTF

V gene: TRBV18
J gene: TRBJ2-1
D gene: TRBD2
CDR3 protein: CASSPQGTSGRNEQFF

V gene: TRBV7-2
J gene: TRBJ1-3
D gene: .
CDR3 protein: CASSSPLGHSPSGNTIYF

V gene: TRBV5-1
J gene: TRBJ2-1
D gene: TRBD2
CDR3 protein: CASSLTSGTGNEQFF

V gene: TRBV5-1
J gene: TRBJ2-5
D gene: .
CDR3 protein: CASSWTVQETQYF

V gene: TRBV20-1
J gene: TRBJ1-5
D gene: .
CDR3 protein: CSASLGGNQPQHF

V gene: TRBV7-9
J gene: TRBJ2-5
D gene: .
CDR3 protein: CASSLDRTQYF

V gene: TRBV29-1
J gene: TRBJ1-1
D gene: .
CDR3 protein: CSVRGTLLNTEAFF

V gene: TRBV30
J gene: TRBJ1-2
D gene: .
CDR3 protein: CAWSLRGQEPYGYTF

V gene: TRBV30
J gene: TRBJ2-7
D gene: TRBD2
CDR3 protein: CAWGLGGGIYEQYF

V gene: TRBV4-3
J gene: TRBJ1-5
D gene: .
CDR3 protein: CASSQETPGPQHF

V gene: TRBV24-1
J gene: TRBJ2-1
D gene: .
CDR3 protein: CATSLTRSSYNEQFF

V gene: TRBV20-1
J gene: TRBJ2-7
D gene: TRBD2
CDR3 protein: CSASDVGSGAGYEQYF

V gene: TRBV12-3/TRBV12-4
J gene: TRBJ2-2
D gene: TRBD1
CDR3 protein: CASSFQGAYTGELFF

V gene: TRBV10-3
J gene: TRBJ1-1
D gene: .
CDR3 protein: CATRDMDTEAFF

V gene: TRBV29-1
J gene: TRBJ2-1
D gene: .
CDR3 protein: CSGRGPHSLNEQFF

V gene: TRBV27
J gene: TRBJ2-6
D gene: .
CDR3 protein: CASLGTQGASGANVLTF

V gene: TRBV6-1
J gene: TRBJ2-5
D gene: .
CDR3 protein: CASTAQETQYF

V gene: TRBV7-2
J gene: TRBJ2-3
D gene: TRBD2
CDR3 protein: CASSDTSGGDTQYF

V gene: TRBV6-5
J gene: TRBJ1-2
D gene: TRBD1
CDR3 protein: CASRGDSLYGYTF

V gene: TRBV4-1
J gene: TRBJ2-3
D gene: TRBD2
CDR3 protein: CASSQPTSGTTDTQYF

V gene: TRBV29-1
J gene: TRBJ2-3
D gene: TRBD1
CDR3 protein: CSVDGGQGAPDTQYF

V gene: TRBV19
J gene: TRBJ2-1
D gene: TRBD2
CDR3 protein: CASSFGLARNNEQFF

V gene: TRBV20-1
J gene: TRBJ2-3
D gene: .
CDR3 protein: CSASSPGRLVPDTQYF

V gene: TRBV11-1
J gene: TRBJ2-1
D gene: .
CDR3 protein: CASSTQGISRVDGSSYNEQFF

V gene: TRBV20-1
J gene: TRBJ1-6
D gene: .
CDR3 protein: CSAREQRSSYNSPLHF

V gene: TRBV7-2
J gene: TRBJ1-1
D gene: TRBD1
CDR3 protein: CASSLRGLTEAFF

V gene: TRBV19
J gene: TRBJ2-4
D gene: TRBD2
CDR3 protein: CASSREGRENIQYF

V gene: TRBV6-4
J gene: TRBJ2-3
D gene: .
CDR3 protein: CASSSPTRLDTQYF

V gene: TRBV12-5
J gene: TRBJ1-2
D gene: TRBD1
CDR3 protein: CASGSGTGGSYTF

V gene: TRBV4-3
J gene: TRBJ2-7
D gene: TRBD2
CDR3 protein: CASSQVLAAYEQYF

V gene: TRBV5-1
J gene: TRBJ2-7
D gene: .
CDR3 protein: CASSWETAVNYEQYF

V gene: TRBV12-3/TRBV12-4
J gene: TRBJ2-7
D gene: .
CDR3 protein: CASSSLNDRSWGSYEQYF

V gene: TRBV6-5
J gene: TRBJ2-7
D gene: .
CDR3 protein: CASSYSDPNDEQYF

V gene: TRBV28
J gene: TRBJ2-7
D gene: .
CDR3 protein: CASSLGRGDFHEQYF

V gene: TRBV9
J gene: TRBJ2-7
D gene: .
CDR3 protein: CASSVEPRDEQYF

V gene: TRBV5-1
J gene: TRBJ1-4
D gene: TRBD1
CDR3 protein: CASSLATGATTNEKLFF

V gene: TRBV16
J gene: TRBJ1-2
D gene: TRBD1
CDR3 protein: CASSQTATGSGYTF

V gene: TRBV20-1
J gene: TRBJ1-4
D gene: .
CDR3 protein: CSAPIVSTNEKLFF

V gene: TRBV27
J gene: TRBJ2-3
D gene: .
CDR3 protein: CASKGGDRLGGQYF

V gene: TRBV28
J gene: TRBJ2-1
D gene: TRBD1
CDR3 protein: CASSTPGTGAHEQFF

V gene: TRBV9
J gene: TRBJ1-6
D gene: .
CDR3 protein: CASSVRSGVGSPLHF

V gene: TRBV6-6
J gene: TRBJ2-7
D gene: TRBD1
CDR3 protein: CASSFGQATYEQYF

V gene: TRBV6-2/TRBV6-3
J gene: TRBJ2-1
D gene: TRBD2
CDR3 protein: CASSTVAGSSSYNEQFF

V gene: TRBV7-2
J gene: TRBJ2-5
D gene: .
CDR3 protein: CASSFTGGGPQETQYF